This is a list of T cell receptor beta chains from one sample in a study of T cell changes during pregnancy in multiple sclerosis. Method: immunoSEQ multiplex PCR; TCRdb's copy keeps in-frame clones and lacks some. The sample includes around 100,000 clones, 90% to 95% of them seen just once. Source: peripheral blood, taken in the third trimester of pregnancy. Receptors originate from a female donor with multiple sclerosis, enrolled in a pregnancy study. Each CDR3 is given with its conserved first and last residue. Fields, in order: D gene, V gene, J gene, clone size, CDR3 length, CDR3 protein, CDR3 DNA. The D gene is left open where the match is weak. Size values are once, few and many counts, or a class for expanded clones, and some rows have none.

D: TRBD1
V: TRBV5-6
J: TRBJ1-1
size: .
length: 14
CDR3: CASSRDRGWSEAFF
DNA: TGTGCCAGCAGCCGAGACAGGGGGTGGTCTGAAGCTTTCTTT

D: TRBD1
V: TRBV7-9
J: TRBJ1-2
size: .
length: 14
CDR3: CASRTGTGGHGYTF
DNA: TGTGCCAGCCGAACCGGGACAGGGGGCCATGGCTACACCTTC

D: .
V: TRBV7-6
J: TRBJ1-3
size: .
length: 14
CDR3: CASSTKTGLNTIYF
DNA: TGTGCCAGCAGCACAAAAACAGGGCTTAACACCATATATTTT

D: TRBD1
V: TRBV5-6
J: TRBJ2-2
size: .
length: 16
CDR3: CASSLLGQGNTGELFF
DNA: TGTGCCAGCAGCTTGTTAGGACAGGGGAACACCGGGGAGCTGTTTTTT

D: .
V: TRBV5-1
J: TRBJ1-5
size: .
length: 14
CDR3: CASSLAGSNQPQHF
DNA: TGCGCCAGCAGCCTGGCCGGGAGCAATCAGCCCCAGCATTTT

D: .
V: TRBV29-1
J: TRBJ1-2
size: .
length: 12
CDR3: CSVTGAFYGYTF
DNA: TGCAGCGTAACAGGAGCTTTCTATGGCTACACCTTC

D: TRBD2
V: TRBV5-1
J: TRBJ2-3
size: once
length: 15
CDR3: CASSLVAGVTDTQYF
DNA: TGCGCCAGCAGCTTGGTTGCGGGAGTAACAGATACGCAGTATTTT

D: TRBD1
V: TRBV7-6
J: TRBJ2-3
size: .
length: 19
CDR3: CASSLSLGDSADLADTQYF
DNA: TGTGCCAGCAGCTTAAGTTTAGGGGACAGTGCCGACCTTGCGGATACGCAGTATTTT

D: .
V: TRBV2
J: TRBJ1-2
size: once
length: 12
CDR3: CALRGVSYGYTF
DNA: TGTGCCCTGCGGGGAGTTAGCTATGGCTACACCTTC

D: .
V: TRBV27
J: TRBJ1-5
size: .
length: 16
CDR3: CASSLFAGRGEGPQHF
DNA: TGTGCCAGCAGTTTATTCGCGGGCCGCGGAGAGGGGCCCCAGCATTTT

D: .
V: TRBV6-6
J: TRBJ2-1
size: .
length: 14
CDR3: CASSLDGQGNEQFF
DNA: TGTGCCAGCAGTTTGGACGGTCAGGGGAATGAGCAGTTCTTC

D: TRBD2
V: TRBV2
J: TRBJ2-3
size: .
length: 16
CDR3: CASPLLAGGPGDTQYF
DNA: TGTGCCAGTCCCCTTCTAGCGGGAGGGCCGGGGGATACGCAGTATTTT

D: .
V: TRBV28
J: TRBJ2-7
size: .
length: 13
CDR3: CASSLSGTYEQYF
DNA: TGTGCCAGCAGTTTATCAGGGACCTACGAGCAGTACTTC

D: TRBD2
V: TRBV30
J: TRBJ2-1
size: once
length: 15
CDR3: CAWSWTGGSYNEQFF
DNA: TGTGCCTGGAGTTGGACGGGGGGCTCCTACAATGAGCAGTTCTTC

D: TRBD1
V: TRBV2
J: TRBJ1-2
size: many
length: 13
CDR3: CASTRGRDYGYTF
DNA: TGTGCCAGCACGAGGGGGCGAGACTATGGCTACACCTTC

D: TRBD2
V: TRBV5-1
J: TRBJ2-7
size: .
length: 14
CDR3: CASSLDWLAGLEYF
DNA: TGCGCCAGCAGCTTGGATTGGCTAGCGGGACTAGAGTACTTC

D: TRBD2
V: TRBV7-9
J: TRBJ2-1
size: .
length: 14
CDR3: CASSALAEYNEQFF
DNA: TGTGCCAGCAGCGCACTAGCGGAGTACAATGAGCAGTTCTTC

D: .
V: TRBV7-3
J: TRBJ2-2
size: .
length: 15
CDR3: CASSLWGLSTGELFF
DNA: TGTGCCAGCAGCTTATGGGGGCTAAGTACCGGGGAGCTGTTTTTT

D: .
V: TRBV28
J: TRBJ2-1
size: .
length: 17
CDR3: CASSLGLAGTPYNEQFF
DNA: TGTGCCAGCAGTTTAGGGTTGGCGGGAACACCCTACAATGAGCAGTTCTTC

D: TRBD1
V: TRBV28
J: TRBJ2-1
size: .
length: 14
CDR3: CASSRDRGYNEQFF
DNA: TGTGCCAGCAGTCGGGACAGGGGCTACAATGAGCAGTTCTTC

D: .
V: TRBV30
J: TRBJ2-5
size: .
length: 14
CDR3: CAWSVAGLQETQYF
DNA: TGTGCCTGGAGTGTAGCAGGCCTCCAAGAGACCCAGTACTTC

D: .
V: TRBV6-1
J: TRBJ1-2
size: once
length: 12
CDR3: CASSEGRYGYTF
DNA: TGTGCCAGCAGTGAAGGCAGATATGGCTACACCTTC

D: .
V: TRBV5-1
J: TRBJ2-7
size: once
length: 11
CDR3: CASSYNYEQYF
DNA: TGCGCCAGCAGCTACAACTACGAGCAGTACTTC

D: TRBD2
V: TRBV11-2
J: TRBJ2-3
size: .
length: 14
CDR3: CASSSGLAADTQYF
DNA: TGTGCCAGCAGCTCGGGACTAGCGGCAGATACGCAGTATTTT

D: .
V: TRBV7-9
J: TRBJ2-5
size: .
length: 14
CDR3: CASSLGEYQETQYF
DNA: TGTGCCAGCAGCTTAGGCGAGTACCAAGAGACCCAGTACTTC

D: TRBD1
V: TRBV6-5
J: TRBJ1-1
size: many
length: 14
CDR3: CASTQTGAMTEAFF
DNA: TGTGCCAGCACCCAAACAGGGGCAATGACTGAAGCTTTCTTT

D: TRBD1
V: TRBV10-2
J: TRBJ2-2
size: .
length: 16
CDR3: CASSGTQGGHTGELFF
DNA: TGCGCCAGCAGTGGAACACAGGGGGGCCACACCGGGGAGCTGTTTTTT

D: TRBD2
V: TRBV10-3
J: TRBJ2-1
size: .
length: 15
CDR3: CAISQTSSGEHEQFF
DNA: TGTGCCATCAGCCAGACTAGCTCGGGGGAACATGAGCAGTTCTTC

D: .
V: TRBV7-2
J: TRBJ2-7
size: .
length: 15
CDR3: CASSLVVGGPYEQYF
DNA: TGTGCCAGCAGCTTAGTGGTCGGGGGGCCCTACGAGCAGTACTTC

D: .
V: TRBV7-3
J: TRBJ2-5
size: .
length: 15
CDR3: CASSLEAGHQETQYF
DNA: TGTGCCAGCAGCTTAGAAGCAGGGCACCAAGAGACCCAGTACTTC

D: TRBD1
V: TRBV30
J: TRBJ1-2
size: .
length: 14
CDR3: CAWRGQGALYGYTF
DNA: TGTGCCTGGAGGGGACAGGGGGCCCTCTATGGCTACACCTTC

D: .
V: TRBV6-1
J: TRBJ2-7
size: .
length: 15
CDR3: CASSEVTGLTYEQYF
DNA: TGTGCCAGCAGTGAAGTGACAGGTCTAACCTACGAGCAGTACTTC

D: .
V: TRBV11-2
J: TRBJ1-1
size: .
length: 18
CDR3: CASSLQGPGSLGNTEAFF
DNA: TGTGCCAGCAGCTTACAGGGTCCCGGGAGCTTGGGCAACACTGAAGCTTTCTTT

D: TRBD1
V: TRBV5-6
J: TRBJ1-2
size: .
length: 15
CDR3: CASSPDRGLAGGYTF
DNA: TGTGCCAGCAGCCCCGACAGGGGGCTGGCAGGTGGCTACACCTTC

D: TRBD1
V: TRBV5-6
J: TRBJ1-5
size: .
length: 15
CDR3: CASSLGQGGGQPQHF
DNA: TGTGCCAGCAGCTTGGGCCAAGGGGGCGGTCAGCCCCAGCATTTT

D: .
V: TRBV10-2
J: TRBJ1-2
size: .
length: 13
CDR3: CASSLDRYDGYTF
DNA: TGCGCCAGCAGTCTCGACAGATACGACGGCTACACCTTC

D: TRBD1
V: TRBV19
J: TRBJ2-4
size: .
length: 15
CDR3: CASRDRVLAKNIQYF
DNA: TGTGCCAGTAGAGACAGGGTACTAGCCAAAAACATTCAGTACTTC

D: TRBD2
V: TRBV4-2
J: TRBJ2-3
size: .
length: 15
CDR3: CASSLREGGTDTQYF
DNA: TGTGCCAGCAGCCTTCGGGAGGGCGGCACAGATACGCAGTATTTT

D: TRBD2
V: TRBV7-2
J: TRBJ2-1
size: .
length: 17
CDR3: CASSPTGLAGVYNEQFF
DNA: TGTGCCAGCAGCCCGACGGGACTAGCGGGAGTTTACAATGAGCAGTTCTTC

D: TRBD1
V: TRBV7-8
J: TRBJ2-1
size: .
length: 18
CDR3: CASSHSTKGQQAQNEQFF
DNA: TGTGCCAGCAGCCATTCAACCAAGGGACAGCAGGCCCAAAATGAGCAGTTCTTC

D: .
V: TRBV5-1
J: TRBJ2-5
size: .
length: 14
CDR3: CASSPGGRGETQYF
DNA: TGCGCCAGCAGCCCCGGGGGGCGAGGTGAGACCCAGTACTTC

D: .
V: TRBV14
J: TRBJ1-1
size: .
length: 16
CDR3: CASSRRGGQSYTEAFF
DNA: TGTGCCAGCAGCCGAAGGGGGGGCCAGTCCTACACTGAAGCTTTCTTT

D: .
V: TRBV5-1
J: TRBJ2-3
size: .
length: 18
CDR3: CASSLTGATLANTDTQYF
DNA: TGCGCCAGCAGCTTAACAGGGGCGACCCTAGCGAACACAGATACGCAGTATTTT

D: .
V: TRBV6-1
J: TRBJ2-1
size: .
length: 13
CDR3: CASSATPYNEQFF
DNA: TGTGCCAGCAGTGCGACTCCCTACAATGAGCAGTTCTTC

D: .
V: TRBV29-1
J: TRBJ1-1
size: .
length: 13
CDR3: CSARMGGDTEAFF
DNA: TGCAGCGCTCGGATGGGGGGGGACACTGAAGCTTTCTTT

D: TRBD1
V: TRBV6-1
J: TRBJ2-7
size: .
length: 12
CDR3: CATGTDRWEQYF
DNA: TGTGCCACCGGGACAGATCGATGGGAGCAGTACTTC

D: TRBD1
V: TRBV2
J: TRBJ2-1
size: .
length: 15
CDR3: CASSEATGRYNEQFF
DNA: TGTGCCAGCAGTGAAGCGACAGGGAGATACAATGAGCAGTTCTTC

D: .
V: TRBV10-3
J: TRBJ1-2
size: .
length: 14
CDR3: CAISSRDIYYGYTF
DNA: TGTGCCATCAGTAGCAGGGATATTTACTATGGCTACACCTTC

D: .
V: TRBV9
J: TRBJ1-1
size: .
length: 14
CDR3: CASSVASRSTEAFF
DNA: TGTGCCAGCAGCGTAGCGTCTCGGTCCACTGAAGCTTTCTTT

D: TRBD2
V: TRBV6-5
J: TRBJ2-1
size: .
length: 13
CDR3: CASRDPPSGRAFF
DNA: TGTGCCAGCAGAGACCCCCCAAGCGGGAGGGCCTTCTTC

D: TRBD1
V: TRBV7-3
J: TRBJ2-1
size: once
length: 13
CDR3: CASSLTGRGYLFF
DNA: TGTGCCAGCAGCTTAACCGGCAGGGGGTACCTGTTCTTC

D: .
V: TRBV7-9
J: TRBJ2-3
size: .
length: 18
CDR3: CASSLWSRAARDTDTQYF
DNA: TGTGCCAGCAGCTTATGGTCGCGGGCAGCACGCGACACAGATACGCAGTATTTT

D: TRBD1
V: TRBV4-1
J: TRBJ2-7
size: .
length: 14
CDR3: CASSQVQGIREQYF
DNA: TGCGCCAGCAGCCAAGTACAGGGGATTCGCGAGCAGTACTTC

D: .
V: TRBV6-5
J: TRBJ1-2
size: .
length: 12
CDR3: CASSYSGGGYTF
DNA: TGTGCCAGCAGTTACTCAGGGGGTGGCTACACCTTC

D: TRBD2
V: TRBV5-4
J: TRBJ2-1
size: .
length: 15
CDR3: CASSLGLAGGNEQFF
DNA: TGTGCCAGCAGCTTGGGTCTAGCGGGGGGGAATGAGCAGTTCTTC

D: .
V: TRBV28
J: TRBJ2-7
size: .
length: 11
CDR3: CASSLTYEQYF
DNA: TGTGCCAGCAGTCTAACCTACGAGCAGTACTTC

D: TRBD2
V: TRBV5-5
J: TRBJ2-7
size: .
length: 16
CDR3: CASSESGTSGSYEQYF
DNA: TGTGCCAGCAGCGAGTCCGGGACTAGCGGGAGCTACGAGCAGTACTTC